The 30 T cell receptor beta chains presented below share a single source sample, sequenced in a study of T cell responses to AZD1222 COVID-19 vaccine. This table comes from immunoSEQ multiplex PCR, and its TCRdb copy is limited to in-frame clones, with some not included. Found here are 75,000 to 100,000 clones, around 89% of them singletons; the top ten hold just under 7.5%. The sequencing here drew on peripheral blood, taken on day 0 of AZD1222 vaccination. The receptors stem from an adult in good health.

V gene TRBV7-6 combines with J gene TRBJ2-2, with 9 bases aligning to TRBD2. V dropped 6 bases and J dropped 5; count of bases not matched to a gene: 13. CDR3 length: 17 residues. Germline CDR1 and CDR2: SGHVS and FNYEAQ. DNA for the CDR3: TGTGCCAGCAGGCCTGGAGGGCGCGGGAGGGTGACCGGGGAGCTGTTTTTT. Translated, it gives CASRPGGRGRVTGELFF.

The chain links TRBV7-2 to TRBJ1-1, with a possible D match to TRBD1 (6 bases). Per the germline V gene, CDR1 is SGHTA and CDR2 is FQGNSA. The CDR3 covers 18 residues. Trimming shortened V by 0 bases and J by 9 bases, and 26 bases separated the two germline ends. The CDR3 sequence is CASSLAPVRGIMGGKAFF. The CDR3, as DNA: TGTGCCAGCAGCTTAGCGCCCGTCAGGGGAATAATGGGGGGAAAAGCTTTCTTT.

V gene TRBV7-8 combines with J gene TRBJ2-1; D gene uncertain. V was cut by 3 bases and J by 1 base, with 10 bases left in between. CDR1 is SGHVS, CDR2 FQNEAQ, per germline. This CDR3 is 15 amino acids long. The DNA for the CDR3 is TGTGCCAGCAGCTTCGGTTCTCCGTCCTACAATGAGCAGTTCTTC. It specifies CASSFGSPSYNEQFF.

The CDR3, as DNA: TGTGCCAGCAGTCTCTTCTCTGGAAACACCATATATTTT. Amino acids: CASSLFSGNTIYF. This chain joins TRBV28 and TRBJ1-3, with D unclear. This CDR3 comprises 13 residues. Germline CDR1 reads MDHEN; CDR2 reads SYDVKM. Trimming stripped 5 bases from V and 0 bases from J, with 5 bases between.

V gene TRBV3-1 (or the pseudogene TRBV3-2) combines with J gene TRBJ1-4, with TRBD1 identical over 8 bases. With 0 bases clipped from V and 7 bases from J, the junction kept 4 bases outside the gene matches. Germline values: CDR1 LGHDT, CDR2 YNNKEL (reference sequence). This CDR3 has 15 amino acids. The CDR3 DNA reads TGTGCCAGCAGCCAAGATTCAGGGGGCGGTGAAAAACTGTTTTTT. Translating gives CASSQDSGGGEKLFF.

The V call is TRBV6-5, the J call TRBJ2-1; unclear D gene. The CDR3 length is 14 residues. Germline values: CDR1 MNHEY, CDR2 SVGAGI. Between the trimmed V and J ends, which lost 6 bases and 0 bases, there was a span of 9 bases. The CDR3 spells CASSDQGSYNEQFF. The CDR3, as DNA: TGTGCCAGCAGCGATCAAGGCTCCTACAATGAGCAGTTCTTC.

This chain uses TRBV29-1 with TRBJ2-6, with D maybe TRBD1 (6 bases). Germline CDR1 SQVTM, CDR2 ANQGSEA. V shed 4 bases and J shed 0 bases, with 10 bases lying between them. The CDR3 length is 15 residues. In DNA, the CDR3 is TGCAGCGTTGGGACAGCCCACTCTGGGGCCAACGTCCTGACTTTC. Translation gives CSVGTAHSGANVLTF.

The rearrangement joins TRBV12-3 or TRBV12-4 to TRBJ2-1, with no clear D. There are 10 residues in the CDR3. Trimming pared 5 bases from V and 7 bases from J, leaving 3 bases between. CDR3 DNA sequence: TGTGCCAGCAGTCGGAATGAGCAGTTCTTC. Amino acids: CASSRNEQFF.

V is TRBV7-2 and J is TRBJ1-1; possible D gene TRBD1, 5 bases. The CDR3 extends over 14 amino acids. The V end was cut by 5 bases, the J end by 1 base, with 11 bases between. CDR1 SGHTA and CDR2 FQGNSA come from the germline V gene. CDR3 bases: TGTGCCAGCAGCGCCCAGGGTCGGAACACTGAAGCTTTCTTT. This translates into CASSAQGRNTEAFF. The whole variable domain, filled in from reference TRBV7-2 and TRBJ1-1, reads GAGVSQSPSNKVTEKGKDVELRCDPISGHTALYWYRQSLGQGLEFLIYFQGNSAPDKSGLPSDRFSAERTGGSVSTLTIQRTQQEDSAVYLCASSAQGRNTEAFFGQGTRLTVV.

V is TRBV29-1 and J is TRBJ2-7; TRBD1 might be the D (5 bases). The CDR3 is 13 residues long. From germline, CDR1 is SQVTM and CDR2 ANQGSEA. Trimming shortened V by 3 bases and J by 2 bases, and 11 bases separated the two germline ends. The CDR3, as DNA: TGCAGCGTTGATAGCCAGGGTACCTACGAGCAGTACTTC. Its translation is CSVDSQGTYEQYF.

This chain connects TRBV6-2 or TRBV6-3 to TRBJ2-1, with TRBD2 matching 11 bases. The CDR3 has 15 amino acids. Germline lookup yields CDR1 MNHEY and CDR2 SVGEGT. J lost 9 bases, V lost 3 bases, and 7 bases had no gene match. The CDR3 spells CASSYSTSGRGEQFF. As DNA, the CDR3 is TGTGCCAGCAGTTATAGTACTAGCGGGAGAGGTGAGCAGTTCTTC.

In DNA form, the CDR3 reads TGCGCCAGCAGCTTGGGGGCAGCGTACAATGAGCAGTTCTTC. The encoded protein is CASSLGAAYNEQFF. The V and J genes are TRBV5-1 and TRBJ2-1; D unclear. Trimming shortened V by 0 bases and J by 4 bases, and 8 bases separated the two germline ends. This CDR3 spans 14 amino acids. CDR1 is SGHRS and CDR2 is YFSETQ in the germline V gene.

The rearrangement joins TRBV7-2 to TRBJ2-7; D is perhaps TRBD1 (5 bases). The CDR3 loop spans 15 amino acids. Trimming removed 0 bases from V and 5 bases from J, with 14 bases in between. Germline CDR1 reads SGHTA; CDR2 reads FQGNSA. CDR3 sequence: CASSLAWHRGNEQYF. Written as DNA, the CDR3 is TGTGCCAGCAGCTTAGCCTGGCATAGGGGCAACGAGCAGTACTTC.

CDR3 nucleotide sequence: TGTGCCAGCAGCTTGGAAGAAGGGGCAGCCCTCCTATTCGAGCAGTACTTC. Translation gives CASSLEEGAALLFEQYF. The chain joins TRBV5-6 to TRBJ2-7, with a possible D match to TRBD1 (5 bases). Trimming stripped 0 bases from V and 6 bases from J, with 22 bases between. Germline loops: CDR1 SGHDT, CDR2 YYEEEE. This CDR3 region has 17 residues.

The chain links TRBV18 to TRBJ2-7; 7 nucleotides agree with TRBD1. This CDR3 has 15 residues. From germline, CDR1 is KGHSH and CDR2 LQKENI. Trimming took 0 bases from V and 2 from J; bases not matched to a gene: 4. For the CDR3, the DNA is TGTGCCAGCTCACCACCGGTGACAGGGACCTACGAGCAGTACTTC. Its protein is CASSPPVTGTYEQYF.

The chain links TRBV6-5 to TRBJ2-4, with a weak D call TRBD1 (6 bases). V gave up 7 bases and J gave up 7 bases, with 17 bases separating them. This CDR3 spans 14 amino acids. In germline, CDR1 is MNHEY, CDR2 SVGAGI. Here the CDR3 reads CASTDRLSTNIQYF. The CDR3 DNA is TGTGCCAGCACCGACAGGTTGTCAACTAACATTCAGTACTTC.

This chain links TRBV7-9 with TRBJ1-2; D is undetermined. Germline loops: CDR1 SEHNR, CDR2 FQNEAQ (reference sequence). V gave up 1 base and J gave up 4 bases, with 13 bases separating them. The CDR3 length is 15 residues. CDR3 sequence: CASSLGVGTSYGYTF. The CDR3 DNA is TGTGCCAGCAGCTTAGGGGTGGGAACTTCCTATGGCTACACCTTC.

The chain joins TRBV12-3 or TRBV12-4 to TRBJ1-1, with D perhaps TRBD1 (6 bases). The V end was cut by 4 bases, the J end by 4 bases, with 10 bases between. This CDR3 spans 13 amino acids. In DNA, the CDR3 is TGTGCCAGCAGTTACAGGGAAGCCACTGAAGCTTTCTTT. Translated, it gives CASSYREATEAFF.

This clone was observed once. V gene TRBV7-9 combines with J gene TRBJ1-1; D perhaps matches TRBD1 (5 bases). Germline lookup yields CDR1 SEHNR and CDR2 FQNEAQ (reference sequence). The CDR3 spans 14 residues. The V gene lost 7 bases and the J gene lost 4 bases, with 16 bases spanning the gap. CDR3 loop: CASTNQRGSTEAFF. DNA for the CDR3: TGTGCCAGCACAAACCAAAGGGGTAGCACTGAAGCTTTCTTT. The full variable domain, in which reference TRBV7-9 and TRBJ1-1 provide the parts outside the CDR3, is DTGVSQNPRHKITKRGQNVTFRCDPISEHNRLYWYRQTLGQGPEFLTYFQNEAQLEKSRLLSDRFSAERPKGSFSTLEIQRTEQGDSAMYLCASTNQRGSTEAFFGQGTRLTVV.

The chain links TRBV9 to TRBJ2-1; D is unclear. The CDR3 consists of 14 residues. The V and J ends lost 0 bases and 3 bases respectively, with 7 bases between them. Germline loops: CDR1 SGDLS, CDR2 YYNGEE. The chain's CDR3 is CASSVDPNYNEQFF. DNA for the CDR3: TGTGCCAGCAGCGTAGACCCGAACTACAATGAGCAGTTCTTC.

The chain links TRBV5-4 to TRBJ1-1; no reliable D call. V lost 0 bases and J 1 base, leaving 4 bases between the germline ends. The CDR3 covers 13 residues. Per germline, CDR1 SGHNT and CDR2 YYREEE (reference sequence). The CDR3 DNA follows: TGTGCCAGCAGCTTGGTACCGAACACTGAAGCTTTCTTT. Protein product: CASSLVPNTEAFF.

As for this clone: The sample has other DNA sequences that encode this CDR3 too. The chain couples TRBV7-3 to TRBJ2-3; TRBD1 or TRBD2 may be the D gene (5 bases each). The CDR3 runs 13 residues. Germline loops: CDR1 SGHTA, CDR2 FQGTGA. V was cut by 5 bases and J by 3 bases, with 9 bases left in between. DNA of the CDR3: TGTGCCAGCAGCCCAGGGAGTACAGATACGCAGTATTTT. It translates to CASSPGSTDTQYF.

The V and J genes are TRBV6-1 and TRBJ1-2; no firm D call. CDR3 size: 16 residues. CDR1 is MNHNS and CDR2 is SASEGT in the germline V gene. V lost 2 bases and J 4 bases, leaving 17 bases between the germline ends. In DNA, the CDR3 is TGTGCCAGCAGTGAATTCGGCAGTCTTCCTGTCTATGGCTACACCTTC. Translation gives CASSEFGSLPVYGYTF.

The chain carries TRBV7-2 and TRBJ1-2; 7 bases fit TRBD1. Germline lookup yields CDR1 SGHTA and CDR2 FQGNSA. Unmatched junction bases numbered 6, after V lost 4 bases and J lost 7 bases. There are 13 residues in the CDR3. As DNA, the CDR3 is TGTGCCAGCAGCTCTCAGGGGGAGGGTGGCTACACCTTC. Amino acids: CASSSQGEGGYTF.

This chain links TRBV5-5 with TRBJ1-6; 10 nucleotides align to TRBD1. The CDR3 runs 19 residues. V trimming: 3 bases; J trimming: 9 bases; junction bases outside the gene matches: 18. Germline CDR1 SGHKS, CDR2 YYEKEE (reference sequence). CDR3 region: CASSWARGTGEASGSPLHF. The CDR3 DNA sequence: TGTGCCAGCAGCTGGGCCCGAGGGACAGGGGAAGCGAGTGGTTCACCCCTCCACTTT.

The rearrangement uses TRBV30 and TRBJ1-1; D is uncertain. Germline loops: CDR1 GTSNPN, CDR2 SVGIG (reference sequence). The CDR3 contains 15 residues. V was pared by 3 bases and J by 4 bases, with 18 bases between. This CDR3 is CAWRVSGWVRTEAFF. CDR3 coding DNA: TGTGCCTGGAGGGTGTCAGGTTGGGTCCGCACTGAAGCTTTCTTT.

The V gene is TRBV3-1 (or the pseudogene TRBV3-2), the J gene TRBJ1-2, with D possibly TRBD1 on 5 matching bases. This CDR3 is 12 amino acids long. The V gene's germline CDR1 is LGHDT and CDR2 YNNKEL (reference sequence). Deletions cut 8 bases from V and 3 bases from J, with 10 bases between. The CDR3 here is CASRGDHYGYTF. The CDR3 DNA reads as TGTGCCAGCCGCGGGGACCACTATGGCTACACCTTC.

The chain carries TRBV5-4 and TRBJ2-5; D tentatively reads TRBD1 or TRBD2 (5 bases each). Germline CDR1 is SGHNT and CDR2 is YYREEE (reference sequence). V was trimmed by 3 bases and J by 5 bases, leaving 17 bases between them. The CDR3 length is 15 residues. CDR3 sequence: CASSSGTRGSETQYF. For the CDR3, the DNA is TGTGCCAGCAGCTCAGGGACCCGTGGGTCGGAGACCCAGTACTTC.

This clone has more than one count but fewer than ten. The V and J genes are TRBV2 and TRBJ2-3; 8 nucleotides match TRBD1. This CDR3 region has 14 residues. The junction had 5 bases not matched to a gene; V was cut back by 5 bases and J by 4 bases. Germline CDR1 SNHLY, CDR2 FYNNEI. CDR3: CASSLQGEADTQYF. CDR3 sequence (DNA): TGTGCCAGCAGTTTACAGGGGGAGGCAGATACGCAGTATTTT.

This clone was detected only a few times. This chain links TRBV6-5 with TRBJ2-7; the match to TRBD1 covers 7 bases. V trimming: 5 bases; J trimming: 0 bases; junction bases outside the gene matches: 4. This CDR3 is 14 amino acids long. Per the germline V gene, CDR1 is MNHEY and CDR2 is SVGAGI. This CDR3 is CASSRQGDSYEQYF. CDR3 in DNA: TGTGCCAGCAGTCGGCAGGGGGACTCCTACGAGCAGTACTTC.